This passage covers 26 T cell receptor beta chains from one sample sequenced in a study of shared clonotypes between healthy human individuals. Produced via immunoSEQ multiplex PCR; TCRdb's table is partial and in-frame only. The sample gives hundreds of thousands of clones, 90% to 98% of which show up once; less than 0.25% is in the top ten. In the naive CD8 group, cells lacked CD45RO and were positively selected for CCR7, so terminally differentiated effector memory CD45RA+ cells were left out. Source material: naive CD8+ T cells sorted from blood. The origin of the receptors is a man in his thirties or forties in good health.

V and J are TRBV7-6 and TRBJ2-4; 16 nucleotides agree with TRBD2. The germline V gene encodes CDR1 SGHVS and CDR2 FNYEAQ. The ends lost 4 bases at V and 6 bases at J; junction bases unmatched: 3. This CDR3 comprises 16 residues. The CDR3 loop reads CASSSGLAGGLNIQYF. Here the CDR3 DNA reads TGTGCCAGCAGCTCGGGACTAGCGGGAGGGTTAAACATTCAGTACTTC.

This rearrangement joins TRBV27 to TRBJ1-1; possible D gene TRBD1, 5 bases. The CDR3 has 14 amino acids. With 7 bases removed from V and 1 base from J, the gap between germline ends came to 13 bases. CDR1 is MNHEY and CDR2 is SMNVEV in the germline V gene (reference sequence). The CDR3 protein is CASTLDGTNTEAFF. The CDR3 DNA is TGTGCCAGCACCCTGGACGGGACGAACACTGAAGCTTTCTTT.

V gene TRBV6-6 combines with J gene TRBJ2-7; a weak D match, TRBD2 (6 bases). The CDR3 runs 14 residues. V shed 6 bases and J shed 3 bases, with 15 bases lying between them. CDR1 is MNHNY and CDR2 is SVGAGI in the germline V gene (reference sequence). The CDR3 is CASSNLALSYEQYF. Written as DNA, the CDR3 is TGTGCCAGCAGCAACCTAGCGCTAAGCTACGAGCAGTACTTC.

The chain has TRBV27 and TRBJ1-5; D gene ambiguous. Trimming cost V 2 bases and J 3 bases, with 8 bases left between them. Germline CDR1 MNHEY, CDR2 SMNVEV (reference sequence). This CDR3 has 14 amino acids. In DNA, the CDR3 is TGTGCCAGCAGTTTAAACAGTTACAATCAGCCCCAGCATTTT. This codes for CASSLNSYNQPQHF.

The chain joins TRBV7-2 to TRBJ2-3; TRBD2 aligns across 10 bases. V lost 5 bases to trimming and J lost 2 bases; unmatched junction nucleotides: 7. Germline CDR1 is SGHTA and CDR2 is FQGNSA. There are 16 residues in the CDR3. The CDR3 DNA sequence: TGTGCCAGCAGCCTTGTCCTAGCGGGAGTCACAGATACGCAGTATTTT. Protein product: CASSLVLAGVTDTQYF.

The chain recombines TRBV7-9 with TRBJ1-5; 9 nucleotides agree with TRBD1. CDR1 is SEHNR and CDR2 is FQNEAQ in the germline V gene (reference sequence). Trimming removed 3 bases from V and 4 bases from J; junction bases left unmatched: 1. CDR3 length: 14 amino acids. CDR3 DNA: TGTGCCAGCAGCTTCGGACAGGGGAATCAGCCCCAGCATTTT. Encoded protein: CASSFGQGNQPQHF.

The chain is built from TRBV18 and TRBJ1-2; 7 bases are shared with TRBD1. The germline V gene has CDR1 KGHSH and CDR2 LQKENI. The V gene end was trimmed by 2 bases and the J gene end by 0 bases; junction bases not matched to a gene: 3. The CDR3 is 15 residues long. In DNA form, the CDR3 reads TGTGCCAGCTCACCAAAGACAGGGACTAACTATGGCTACACCTTC. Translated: CASSPKTGTNYGYTF.

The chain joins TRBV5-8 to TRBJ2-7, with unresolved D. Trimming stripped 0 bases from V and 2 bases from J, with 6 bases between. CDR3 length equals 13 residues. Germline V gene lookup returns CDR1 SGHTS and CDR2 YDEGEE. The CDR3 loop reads CASSLDRTYEQYF. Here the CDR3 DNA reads TGTGCCAGCAGCTTGGACAGAACCTACGAGCAGTACTTC.

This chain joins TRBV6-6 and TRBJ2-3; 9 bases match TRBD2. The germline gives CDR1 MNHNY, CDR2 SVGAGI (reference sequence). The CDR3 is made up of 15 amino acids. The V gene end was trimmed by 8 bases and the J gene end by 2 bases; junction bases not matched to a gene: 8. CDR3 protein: CASLVAGAFTDTQYF. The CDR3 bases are TGTGCCAGCCTGGTAGCGGGAGCATTCACAGATACGCAGTATTTT.

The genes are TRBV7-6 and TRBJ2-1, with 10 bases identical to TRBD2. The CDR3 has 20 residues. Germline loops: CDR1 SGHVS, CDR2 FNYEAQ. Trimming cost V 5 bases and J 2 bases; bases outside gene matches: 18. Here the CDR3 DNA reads TGTGCCAGCAGCCATGATCTAGCGGGAGTTGGAGAAAACCCCTACAATGAGCAGTTCTTC. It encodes CASSHDLAGVGENPYNEQFF.

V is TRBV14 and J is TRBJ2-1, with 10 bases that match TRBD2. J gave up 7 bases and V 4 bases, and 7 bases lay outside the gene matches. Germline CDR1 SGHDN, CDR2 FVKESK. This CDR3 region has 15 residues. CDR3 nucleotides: TGTGCCAGCAGCCCCCCGGGACTAGCGTCGAATGAGCAGTTCTTC. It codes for CASSPPGLASNEQFF.

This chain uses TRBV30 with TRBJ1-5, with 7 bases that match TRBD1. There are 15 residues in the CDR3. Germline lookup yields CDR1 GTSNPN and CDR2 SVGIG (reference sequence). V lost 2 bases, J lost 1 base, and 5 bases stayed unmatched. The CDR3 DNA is TGTGCCTGGAGTCAGGGGACAGCGAGCAATCAGCCCCAGCATTTT. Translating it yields CAWSQGTASNQPQHF.

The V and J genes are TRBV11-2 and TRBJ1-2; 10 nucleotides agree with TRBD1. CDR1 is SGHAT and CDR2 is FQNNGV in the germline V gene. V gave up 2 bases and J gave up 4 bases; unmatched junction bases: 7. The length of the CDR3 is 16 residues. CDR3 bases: TGTGCCAGCAGCTTAACTCCGACAGGGGGCGGCTATGGCTACACCTTC. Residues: CASSLTPTGGGYGYTF.

CDR3 loop: CASSQDQVRLNTEAFF. The CDR3 nucleotides are TGTGCCAGCAGCCAAGATCAGGTTAGACTGAACACTGAAGCTTTCTTT. The chain combines TRBV14 with TRBJ1-1; D not resolved. Trimming stripped 0 bases from V and 0 bases from J, with 11 bases between. In germline, CDR1 is SGHDN, CDR2 FVKESK. This CDR3 contains 16 residues.

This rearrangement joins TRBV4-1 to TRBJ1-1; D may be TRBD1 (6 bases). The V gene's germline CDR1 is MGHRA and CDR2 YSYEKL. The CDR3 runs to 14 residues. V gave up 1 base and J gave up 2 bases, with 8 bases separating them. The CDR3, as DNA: TGCGCCAGCAGCCAAGGGGGGGCTAACACTGAAGCTTTCTTT. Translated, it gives CASSQGGANTEAFF.

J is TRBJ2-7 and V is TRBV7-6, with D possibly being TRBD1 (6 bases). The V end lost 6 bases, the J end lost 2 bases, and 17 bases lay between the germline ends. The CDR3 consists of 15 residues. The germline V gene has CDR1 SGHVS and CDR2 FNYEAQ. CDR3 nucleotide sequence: TGTGCCAGCAGTGGGGGCCAGGGTGACCCCTACGAGCAGTACTTC. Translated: CASSGGQGDPYEQYF. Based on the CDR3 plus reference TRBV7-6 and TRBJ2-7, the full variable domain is GAGVSQSPRYKVTKRGQDVALRCDPISGHVSLYWYRQALGQGPEFLTYFNYEAQQDKSGLPNDRFSAERPEGSISTLTIQRTEQRDSAMYRCASSGGQGDPYEQYFGPGTRLTVT.

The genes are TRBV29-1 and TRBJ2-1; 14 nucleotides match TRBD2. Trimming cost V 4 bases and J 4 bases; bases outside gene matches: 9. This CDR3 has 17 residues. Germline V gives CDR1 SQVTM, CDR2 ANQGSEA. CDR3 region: CSVVGTSGRGVYNEQFF. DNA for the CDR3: TGCAGCGTTGTTGGGACTAGCGGGAGAGGGGTTTACAATGAGCAGTTCTTC.

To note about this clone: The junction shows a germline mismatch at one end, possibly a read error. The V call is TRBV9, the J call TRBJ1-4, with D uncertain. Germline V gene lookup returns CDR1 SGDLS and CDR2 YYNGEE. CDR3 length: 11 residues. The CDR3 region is CASSSLTGITF. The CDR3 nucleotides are TGTGCCAGCAGCTCCTTGACCGGAATAACTTTT.

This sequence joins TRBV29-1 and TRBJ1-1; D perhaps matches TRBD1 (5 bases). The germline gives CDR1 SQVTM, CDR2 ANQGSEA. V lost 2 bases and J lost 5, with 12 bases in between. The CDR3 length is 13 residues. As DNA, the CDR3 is TGCAGCGTTGAAAAGCAGGGTGGGACTGAAGCTTTCTTT. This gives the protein CSVEKQGGTEAFF.

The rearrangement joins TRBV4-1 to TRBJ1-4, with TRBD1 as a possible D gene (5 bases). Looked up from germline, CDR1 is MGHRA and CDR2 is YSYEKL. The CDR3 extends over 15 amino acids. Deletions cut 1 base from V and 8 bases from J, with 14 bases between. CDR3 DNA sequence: TGCGCCAGCAGCCAAGCGATGGGTGAGGGGGAAAAACTGTTTTTT. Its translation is CASSQAMGEGEKLFF.

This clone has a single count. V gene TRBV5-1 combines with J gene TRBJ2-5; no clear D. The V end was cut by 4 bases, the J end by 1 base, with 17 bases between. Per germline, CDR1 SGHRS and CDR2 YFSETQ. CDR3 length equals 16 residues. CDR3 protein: CASSPPPLTAQETQYF. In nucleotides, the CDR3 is TGCGCCAGCAGCCCTCCCCCTCTCACGGCCCAAGAGACCCAGTACTTC.

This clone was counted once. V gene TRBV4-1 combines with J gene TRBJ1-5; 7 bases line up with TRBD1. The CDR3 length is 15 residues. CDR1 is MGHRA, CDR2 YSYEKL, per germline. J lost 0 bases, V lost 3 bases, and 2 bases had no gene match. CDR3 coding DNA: TGCGCCAGCAGCCACGGGACAGCTAGCAATCAGCCCCAGCATTTT. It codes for CASSHGTASNQPQHF.

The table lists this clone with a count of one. As DNA, the CDR3 is TGTGCCAGCAGCGACGGGTCCCTCGCCGAGCAGTACTTC. This sequence encodes CASSDGSLAEQYF. The chain has TRBV7-9 and TRBJ2-7; D remains unclear. Deletions cut 5 bases from V and 6 bases from J, with 14 bases between. Germline V gene sequence: CDR1 SEHNR, CDR2 FQNEAQ (reference sequence). This CDR3 contains 13 residues. Full variable domain (remainder filled in from reference TRBV7-9 and TRBJ2-7): DTGVSQNPRHKITKRGQNVTFRCDPISEHNRLYWYRQTLGQGPEFLTYFQNEAQLEKSRLLSDRFSAERPKGSFSTLEIQRTEQGDSAMYLCASSDGSLAEQYFGPGTRLTVT.

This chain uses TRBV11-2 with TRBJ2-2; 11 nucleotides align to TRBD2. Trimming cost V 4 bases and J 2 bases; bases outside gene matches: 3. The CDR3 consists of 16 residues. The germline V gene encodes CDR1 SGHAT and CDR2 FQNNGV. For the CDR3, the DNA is TGTGCCAGCAGCTCCGGGACTAGCGGTAACACCGGGGAGCTGTTTTTT. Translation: CASSSGTSGNTGELFF.

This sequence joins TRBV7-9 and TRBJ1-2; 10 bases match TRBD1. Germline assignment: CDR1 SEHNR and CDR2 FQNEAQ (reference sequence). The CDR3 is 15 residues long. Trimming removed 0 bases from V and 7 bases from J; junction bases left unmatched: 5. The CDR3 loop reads CASSLAGQGTSGYTF. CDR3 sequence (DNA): TGTGCCAGCAGCTTAGCGGGACAGGGGACTTCTGGCTACACCTTC.

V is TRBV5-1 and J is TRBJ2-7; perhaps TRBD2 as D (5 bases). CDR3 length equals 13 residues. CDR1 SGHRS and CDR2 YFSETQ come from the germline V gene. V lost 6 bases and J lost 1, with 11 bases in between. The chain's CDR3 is CASTSDLSYEQYF. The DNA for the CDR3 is TGCGCCAGCACCTCGGACTTATCCTACGAGCAGTACTTC.